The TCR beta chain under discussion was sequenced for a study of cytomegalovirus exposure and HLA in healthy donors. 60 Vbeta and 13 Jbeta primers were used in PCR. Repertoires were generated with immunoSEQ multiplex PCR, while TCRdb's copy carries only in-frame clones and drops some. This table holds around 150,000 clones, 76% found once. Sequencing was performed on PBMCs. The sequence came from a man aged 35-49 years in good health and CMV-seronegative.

The CDR3 loop reads CAWAQGQAREKLFF. Here the CDR3 DNA reads TGTGCCTGGGCACAGGGACAGGCGAGAGAAAAACTGTTTTTT. The chain recombines TRBV30 with TRBJ1-4; 8 nucleotides match TRBD1. The CDR3 runs to 14 residues. V dropped 5 bases and J dropped 8; count of bases not matched to a gene: 10. Germline V gives CDR1 GTSNPN, CDR2 SVGIG (reference sequence). Combining the CDR3 with reference TRBV30 and TRBJ1-4 gives the whole variable domain SQTIHQWPATLVQPVGSPLSLECTVEGTSNPNLYWYRQAAGRGLQLLFYSVGIGQISSEVPQNLSASRPQDRQFILSSKKLLLSDSGFYLCAWAQGQAREKLFFGSGTQLSVL.